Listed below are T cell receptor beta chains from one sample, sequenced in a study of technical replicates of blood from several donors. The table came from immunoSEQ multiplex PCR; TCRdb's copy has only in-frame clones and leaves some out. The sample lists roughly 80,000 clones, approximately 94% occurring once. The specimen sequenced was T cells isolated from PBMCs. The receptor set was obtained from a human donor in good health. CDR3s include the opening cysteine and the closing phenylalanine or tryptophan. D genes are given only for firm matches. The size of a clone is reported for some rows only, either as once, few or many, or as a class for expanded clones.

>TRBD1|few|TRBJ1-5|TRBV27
CASGRQGANQPQHF
TGTGCCAGCGGGAGACAGGGGGCGAATCAGCCCCAGCATTTT
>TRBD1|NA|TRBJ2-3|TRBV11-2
CASSLDSDRVLDGTQYF
TGTGCCAGCAGCTTAGATAGCGACAGGGTACTAGACGGCACGCAGTATTTT
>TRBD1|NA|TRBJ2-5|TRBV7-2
CASSFPGTGEETQYF
TGTGCCAGCAGCTTCCCCGGGACAGGGGAAGAGACCCAGTACTTC
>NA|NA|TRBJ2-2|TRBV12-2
CASRLRDRNTGELFF
TGTGCAAGTCGCCTCCGGGACAGGAACACCGGGGAGCTGTTTTTT
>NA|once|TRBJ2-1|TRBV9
CASSAEALEQFF
TGTGCCAGCAGCGCTGAGGCATTGGAGCAGTTCTTC
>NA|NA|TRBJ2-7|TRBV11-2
CASRTPGGEQYF
TGTGCCAGCCGGACTCCCGGGGGCGAGCAGTACTTC
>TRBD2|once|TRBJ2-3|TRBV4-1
CASRLHAEREDTQYF
TGCGCCAGCAGACTCCATGCTGAGCGGGAAGATACGCAGTATTTT
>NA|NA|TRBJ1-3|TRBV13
CASSEDRNVGTIYF
TGTGCCAGCAGCGAGGACAGAAATGTAGGCACCATATATTTT
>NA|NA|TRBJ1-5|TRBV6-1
CASSSHLGDNQPQHF
TGTGCCAGCAGTTCCCATTTGGGAGATAATCAGCCCCAGCATTTT
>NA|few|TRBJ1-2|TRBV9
CASSVADFDGYTF
TGTGCCAGCAGCGTAGCCGACTTCGATGGCTACACCTTC
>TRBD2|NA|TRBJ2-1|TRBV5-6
CASSSLAGPDNEQFF
TGTGCCAGCAGCTCGCTAGCGGGACCGGACAATGAGCAGTTCTTC
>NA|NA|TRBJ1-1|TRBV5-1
CASSLSGGKNTEAFF
TGCGCCAGCAGCTTGTCCGGGGGAAAAAACACTGAAGCTTTCTTT
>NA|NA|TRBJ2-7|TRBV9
CASSVDGNEQYF
TGTGCCAGCAGCGTAGACGGGAACGAGCAGTACTTC
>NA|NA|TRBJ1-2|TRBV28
CASSSAGGGYTF
TGTGCCAGCAGTTCCGCAGGTGGAGGCTACACCTTC
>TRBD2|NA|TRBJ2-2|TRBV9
CASGPSGGRGTGELFF
TGTGCCAGCGGCCCCAGTGGCGGGAGAGGCACCGGGGAGCTGTTTTTT
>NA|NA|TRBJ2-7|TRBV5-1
CASSPGGGRNLYEQYF
TGCGCCAGCAGCCCTGGTGGAGGGCGAAACCTCTACGAGCAGTACTTC
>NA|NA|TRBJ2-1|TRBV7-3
CASSSPVGAGKYNEQFF
TGTGCCAGCAGCTCCCCGGTAGGCGCGGGAAAATACAATGAGCAGTTCTTC
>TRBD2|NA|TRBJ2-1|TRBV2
CASRWTSGKDEQFF
TGTGCCAGCAGGTGGACTAGCGGGAAGGATGAGCAGTTCTTC
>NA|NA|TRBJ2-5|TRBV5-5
CASSLGPWGETQYF
TGTGCCAGCAGCTTGGGTCCCTGGGGGGAAACCCAGTACTTC
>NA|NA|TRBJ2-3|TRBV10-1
CASSESTAHTQYF
TGCGCCAGCAGTGAGTCGACAGCCCATACGCAGTATTTT
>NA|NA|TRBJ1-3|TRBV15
CATSRGGADLDTIYF
TGTGCCACCAGCAGAGGGGGAGCTGACTTGGACACCATATATTTT
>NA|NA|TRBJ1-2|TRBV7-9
CASSLSQDYGYTF
TGTGCCAGCAGCTTAAGTCAGGATTATGGCTACACCTTC
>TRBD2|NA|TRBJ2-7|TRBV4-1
CASSLLAGGPYEQYF
TGCGCCAGCAGCTTGTTAGCGGGAGGACCTTACGAGCAGTACTTC